What follows is one TCR beta chain and its context. These data are taken from a study of blood T cell repertoires in COVID-19. Germline V gene lookup returns CDR1 SGHNT and CDR2 YYREEE (reference sequence). There are 13 residues in the CDR3. The V gene end was trimmed by 2 bases and the J gene end by 4 bases; junction bases not matched to a gene: 2. Method: immunoSEQ multiplex PCR; TCRdb's copy keeps in-frame clones and lacks some. This table holds some 110,000 clones, around 80% found once. Sequenced material: peripheral blood. The receptor was derived from a woman aged 55-70 years with acute or convalescent COVID-19. The rearrangement links TRBV5-4 to TRBJ1-2; the match to TRBD1 covers 7 bases. CDR3 DNA sequence: TGTGCCAGCAGCTTCGGGACAGCCTATGGCTACACCTTC. Amino acids: CASSFGTAYGYTF.